The subject of this entry is one T cell receptor (beta chain). The record originates from a study of cytomegalovirus exposure and HLA in healthy donors. The PCR used 60 Vbeta and 13 Jbeta primers. TCRdb's copy holds only in-frame clones and misses some; the assay was immunoSEQ multiplex PCR. The table includes about 63,000 clones, 73% detected once. The receptor's source is a man between 45 and 60 years old in good health and CMV-seronegative. The source material was PBMCs.

CDR3 DNA sequence: TGTGCCTGGAGTGTGGGCGCCAAGCCGAATGAAAAACTGTTTTTT. This gives the protein CAWSVGAKPNEKLFF. The V call is TRBV30, the J call TRBJ1-4; D is ambiguous. The V gene lost 0 bases and the J gene lost 5 bases, with 13 bases spanning the gap. Per the germline V gene, CDR1 is GTSNPN and CDR2 is SVGIG (reference sequence). The CDR3 loop spans 15 amino acids.